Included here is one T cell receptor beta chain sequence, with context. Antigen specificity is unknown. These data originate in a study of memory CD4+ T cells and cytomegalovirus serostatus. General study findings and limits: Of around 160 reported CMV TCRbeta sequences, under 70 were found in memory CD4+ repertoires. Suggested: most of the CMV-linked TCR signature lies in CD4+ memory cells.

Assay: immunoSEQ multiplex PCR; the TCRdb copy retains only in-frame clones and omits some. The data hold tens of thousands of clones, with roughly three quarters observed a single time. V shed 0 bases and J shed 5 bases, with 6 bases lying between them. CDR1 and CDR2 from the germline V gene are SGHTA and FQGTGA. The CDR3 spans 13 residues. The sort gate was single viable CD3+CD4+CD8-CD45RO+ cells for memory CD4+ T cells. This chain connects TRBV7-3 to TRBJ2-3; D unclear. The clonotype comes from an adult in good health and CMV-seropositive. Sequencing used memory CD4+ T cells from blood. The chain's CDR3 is CASSLTGGDTQYF. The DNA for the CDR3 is TGTGCCAGCAGCTTAACAGGTGGAGATACGCAGTATTTT.